This TCR beta chain comes out of a study of blood T cell repertoires in COVID-19. V lost 5 bases to trimming and J lost 6 bases, with 16 bases between them. Germline V gene sequence: CDR1 MNHEY, CDR2 SMNVEV (reference sequence). The CDR3 is 14 residues long. Produced via immunoSEQ multiplex PCR; TCRdb's table is partial and in-frame only. The sample carries approximately 260,000 clones, roughly nine tenths recorded once. Sequenced input: peripheral blood. The rearrangement joins TRBV27 to TRBJ1-1, with a possible D match to TRBD1 (5 bases). The sequence derives from a woman aged 40 to 55 who had recovered from COVID-19. The CDR3 here is CASSTQGIWAEAFF. CDR3 nucleotides: TGTGCCAGCAGTACTCAGGGCATCTGGGCTGAAGCTTTCTTT.